This T cell receptor beta chain was captured in a study of blood T cell repertoires in COVID-19. At the level of the study: COVID-19 samples, acute and convalescent, were from the United States, Italy and Spain. From T cells, B-cell-depleted T cells, or PBMCs came the material, which was cDNA or gDNA.

Original methodology: Cell counts per sample came from amplifying reference gene primers. Sequencing used immunoSEQ multiplex PCR; TCRdb keeps in-frame clones, though not all of them. V and J calls and clone size follow that table, whereas D and trimming were derived from the DNA. The table shows 150,000 to 200,000 clones, with about 74% occurring only once. The V gene lost 1 base and the J gene lost 6 bases, with 12 bases spanning the gap. The CDR3 is made up of 14 amino acids. Germline-derived CDR1 and CDR2 are MNHEY and SVGEGT. Sequencing used peripheral blood. The receptor's source is a woman of 80 years or more with acute or convalescent COVID-19. V usage is TRBV6-2 or TRBV6-3 and J usage is TRBJ1-2, with a tentative D call TRBD1 (5 bases). CDR3 bases: TGTGCCAGCAGTTACTTTCAGGGCGCGAATGGCTACACCTTC. Its protein product is CASSYFQGANGYTF.